This T cell receptor beta chain was sequenced during a study of identifying expanded T cells in peripheral blood (dated by TCRdb to about 2019). Regarding the study in general: Technical replicates were generated by sequencing separate aliquots of the same genomic DNA pool, with four replicates compared pairwise.

TCRbeta CDR3 regions were profiled by bias-controlled multiplex PCR amplification of genomic DNA with the immunoSEQ Assay. From the authors' description of their analysis: To quantify the absolute abundance of each unique TCRbeta CDR3 region, the sequences were collapsed and filtered. Differential abundance was tested with two models: a binomial (Fisher-equivalent) model and a beta-binomial model that adds time-dependent variance fitted from healthy donors. Clones with fewer than 5 combined templates were removed, and differential abundance was called for clones with a Benjamini-Hochberg FDR below 0.01. The form v = (b*log(k)+a)^2 was used to model beta-binomial variance as a function of total template count across the two samples. TCRdb mirrors the immuneACCESS table, restricted to in-frame sequences. Some clones are absent from its copies; in checked studies, under half trace to an unresolved V gene, and the reason for the others is unknown. V, J and clone size are taken as reported in that table, and D and trimming were inferred from the DNA itself. Counted in this sample were more than 45,000 clones; around 83% of them appeared once. The ten biggest clones cover approximately 17% of the sample.

To note about this clone: It has no known antigen specificity. No qualities accompany the bases; no much larger clone lies one base away.

During the collection period, no immune events, such as infections, were documented for the healthy donors. Time-dependent variance in a beta-binomial model of T-cell clone differential abundance was calibrated using healthy-donor blood repertoires as a training cohort. The training cohort was composed of some ten healthy donors, 3 female and 7 male. On average the donors were around 41 years old, and their ages spanned roughly 29 to 64 years. Whole blood, obtained from a commercial supplier, was collected from each healthy donor at three time points spaced about 2 weeks apart. For immunosequencing, genomic DNA was extracted from unsorted whole blood. What the study reported, not specific to this receptor: In all healthy donors, the variance in clone template counts between samples taken 2 to 3 weeks apart rose significantly as total template count increased. The authors expected that over much longer intervals, such as months to years, biological variance in healthy repertoires might increase even further. Across all healthy-donor time intervals, the beta-binomial model significantly lowered both the number of clones called differentially abundant and the false-positive rate. The binomial model flagged approximately 1.2 differentially abundant clones between technical replicates, compared with about 16 over approximately two weeks and 19 to 20 over around four weeks.

From its cysteine to its phenylalanine, the CDR3 spans 16 amino acids. Only the CDR3 part of the read is kept: 48 bases, read in frame from the first base. The junction carries 21 bases between V and J, which are trimmed by 5 bases and 5 bases respectively. From the germline V gene, CDR1 is SGHRS and CDR2 is YFSETQ. Recombination connected TRBV5-1 to TRBJ2-3; a tentative D call is TRBD1 (6 bases match). The specimen sequenced was blood. This TCR derives from a person between 18 and 75 years old in good health. This receptor carries the CDR3 CASSSKQGVRLDTQYF. The nucleotides read TGCGCCAGCAGTTCCAAACAGGGAGTTCGATTAGATACGCAGTATTTT. The reference TRBV5-1 and TRBJ2-3 proteins fill in what lies around the CDR3, so the full variable domain reads KAGVTQTPRYLIKTRGQQVTLSCSPISGHRSVSWYQQTPGQGLQFLFEYFSETQRNKGNFPGRFSGRQFSNSRSEMNVSTLELGDSALYLCASSSKQGVRLDTQYFGPGTRLTVL.